This T cell receptor (beta chain) was obtained from a study of cytomegalovirus exposure and HLA in healthy donors. The data were produced by immunoSEQ multiplex PCR, yet TCRdb's version contains in-frame clones alone and is incomplete. The sample lists fewer than 350,000 clones; roughly 90% were seen once. Overall study findings and caveats: Most TCR sequences were uncommon, yet certain public TCRs appeared in many donors. That first-cohort TCR clusters tended to co-occur in the 95 to 150 validation repertoires was found in a later analysis. Reportedly, diagnosis of cytomegalovirus status by the classifier showed high specificity and sensitivity.

The CDR3 length is 15 residues. After removal of 1 base from V and 5 bases from J, the junction contained 6 bases not matched to a gene. Germline lookup yields CDR1 SGHDN and CDR2 FVKESK. A roughly 120-subject validation cohort, separate from the approximately 670-subject first cohort, supplied the donors. For this clone: Its target is unknown.

The TCR comes from a woman younger than 30 in good health and CMV-seronegative. The chain combines TRBV14 with TRBJ2-5; 8 bases map to TRBD1. The sequenced material came from PBMCs. CDR3 coding DNA: TGTGCCAGCAGCCAAGGGCAGGGGGCTTGGGAGACCCAGTACTTC. Its protein product is CASSQGQGAWETQYF.